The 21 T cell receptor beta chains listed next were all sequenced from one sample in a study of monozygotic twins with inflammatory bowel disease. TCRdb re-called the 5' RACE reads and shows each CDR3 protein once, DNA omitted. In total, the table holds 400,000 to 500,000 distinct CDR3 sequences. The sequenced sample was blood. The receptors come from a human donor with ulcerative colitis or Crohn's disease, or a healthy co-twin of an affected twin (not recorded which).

This CDR3 reads CAWRLGKGYNEQFF. V is TRBV30 and J is TRBJ2-1; TCRdb calls TRBD1, which cannot be checked without DNA. This CDR3 has 14 amino acids. Germline CDR1 and CDR2: GTSNPN and SVGIG (reference sequence).

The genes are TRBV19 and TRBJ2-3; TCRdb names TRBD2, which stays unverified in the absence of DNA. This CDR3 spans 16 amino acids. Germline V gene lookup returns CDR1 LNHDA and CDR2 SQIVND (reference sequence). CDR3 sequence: CASTPGLADSTDTQYF.

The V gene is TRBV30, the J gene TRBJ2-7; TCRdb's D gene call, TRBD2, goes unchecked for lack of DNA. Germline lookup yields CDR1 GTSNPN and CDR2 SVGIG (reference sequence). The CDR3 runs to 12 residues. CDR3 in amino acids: CAWSGLAVIQYF.

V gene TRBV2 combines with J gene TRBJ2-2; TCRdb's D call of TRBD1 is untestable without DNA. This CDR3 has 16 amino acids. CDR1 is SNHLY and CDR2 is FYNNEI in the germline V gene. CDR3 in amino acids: CASRPWGTANTGELFF.

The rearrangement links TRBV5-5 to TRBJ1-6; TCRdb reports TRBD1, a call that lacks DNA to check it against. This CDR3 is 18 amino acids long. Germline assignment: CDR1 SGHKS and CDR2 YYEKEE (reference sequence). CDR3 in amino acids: CASSPFFRDRILDSPLHF.

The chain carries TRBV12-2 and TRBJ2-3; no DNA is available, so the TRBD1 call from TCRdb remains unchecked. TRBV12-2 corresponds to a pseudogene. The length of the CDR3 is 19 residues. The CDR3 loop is CASRFKQRPAWGVTDTQYF.

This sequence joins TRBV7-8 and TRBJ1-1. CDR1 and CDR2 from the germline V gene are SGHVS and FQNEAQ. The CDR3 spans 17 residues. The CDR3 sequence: CASSLATDTIKNTEAFF.

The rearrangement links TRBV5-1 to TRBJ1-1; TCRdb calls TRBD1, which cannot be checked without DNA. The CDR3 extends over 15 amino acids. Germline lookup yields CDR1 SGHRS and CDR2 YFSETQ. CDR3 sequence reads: CASSPRTGTDTEAFF.

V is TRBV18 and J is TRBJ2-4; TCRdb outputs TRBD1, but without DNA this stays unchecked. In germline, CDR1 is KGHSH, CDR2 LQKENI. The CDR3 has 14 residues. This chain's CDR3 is CASSPWEQGNIQYF. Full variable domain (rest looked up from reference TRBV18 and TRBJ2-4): NAGVMQNPRHLVRRRGQEARLRCSPMKGHSHVYWYRQLPEEGLKFMVYLQKENIIDESGMPKERFSAEFPKEGPSILRIQQVVRGDSAAYFCASSPWEQGNIQYFGAGTRLSVL.

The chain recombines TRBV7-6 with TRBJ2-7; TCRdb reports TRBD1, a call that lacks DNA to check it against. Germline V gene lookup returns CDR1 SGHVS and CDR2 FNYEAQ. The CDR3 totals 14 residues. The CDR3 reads CASSLFQGAHEQYF. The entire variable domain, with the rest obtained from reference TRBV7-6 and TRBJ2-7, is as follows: GAGVSQSPRYKVTKRGQDVALRCDPISGHVSLYWYRQALGQGPEFLTYFNYEAQQDKSGLPNDRFSAERPEGSISTLTIQRTEQRDSAMYRCASSLFQGAHEQYFGPGTRLTVT.

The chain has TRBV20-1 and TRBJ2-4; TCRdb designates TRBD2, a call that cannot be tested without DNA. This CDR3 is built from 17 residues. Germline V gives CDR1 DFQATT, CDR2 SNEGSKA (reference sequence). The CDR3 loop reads CSAPGQAGGPFKNIQYF.

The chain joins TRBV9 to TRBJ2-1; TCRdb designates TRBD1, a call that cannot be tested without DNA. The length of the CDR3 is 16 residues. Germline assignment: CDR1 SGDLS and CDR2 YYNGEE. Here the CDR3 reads CASSVEGVNRYNEQFF.

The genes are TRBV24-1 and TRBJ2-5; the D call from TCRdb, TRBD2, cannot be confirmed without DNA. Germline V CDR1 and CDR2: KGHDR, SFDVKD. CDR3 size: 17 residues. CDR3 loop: CATSDASGGASQETQYF.

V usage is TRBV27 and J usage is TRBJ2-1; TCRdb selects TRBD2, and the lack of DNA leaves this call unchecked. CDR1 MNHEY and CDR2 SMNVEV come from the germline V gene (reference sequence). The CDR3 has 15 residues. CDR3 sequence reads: CASSSPAGGNSEQFF.

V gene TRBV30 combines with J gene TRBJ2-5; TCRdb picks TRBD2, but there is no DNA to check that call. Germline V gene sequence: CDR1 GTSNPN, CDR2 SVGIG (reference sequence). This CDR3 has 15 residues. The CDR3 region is CAWSPDLAARGSQYF.

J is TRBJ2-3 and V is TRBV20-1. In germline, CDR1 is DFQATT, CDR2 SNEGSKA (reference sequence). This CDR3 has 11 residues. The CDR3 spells CSATAADTQYF.

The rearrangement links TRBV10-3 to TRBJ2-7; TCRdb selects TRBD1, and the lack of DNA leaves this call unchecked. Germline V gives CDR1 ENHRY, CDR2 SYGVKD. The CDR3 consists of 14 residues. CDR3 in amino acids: CAISPTGFSYEQYF.

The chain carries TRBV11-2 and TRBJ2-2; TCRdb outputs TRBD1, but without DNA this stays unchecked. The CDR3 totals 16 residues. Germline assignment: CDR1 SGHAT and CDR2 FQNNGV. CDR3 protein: CASSLGDRQNTGELFF.

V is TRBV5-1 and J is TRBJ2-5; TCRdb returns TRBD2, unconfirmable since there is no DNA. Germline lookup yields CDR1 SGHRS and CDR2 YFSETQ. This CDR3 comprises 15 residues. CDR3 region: CASSLDGSNQETQYF.

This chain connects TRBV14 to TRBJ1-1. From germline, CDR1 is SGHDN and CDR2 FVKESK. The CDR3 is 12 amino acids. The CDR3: CASSQENTEAFF.

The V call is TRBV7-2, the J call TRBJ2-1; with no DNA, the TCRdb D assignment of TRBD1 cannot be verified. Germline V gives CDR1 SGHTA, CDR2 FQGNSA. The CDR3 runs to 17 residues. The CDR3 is CASSSRGRREIYNEQFF.